These 6 T cell receptor beta chains originate from one sample sequenced in a study of T cell repertoires in cytomegalovirus infection. TCRdb called the reads again in MiXCR, with one record for every CDR3 protein. The sample lists around 900,000 distinct CDR3 sequences, around 30% occurring once. For these receptors, no antigen is known. Sequenced here: cultured CD8+ T cells from PBMCs, sampled from culture after CMV antigen stimulation. All receptors come from a human donor in good health (CMV status not recorded). Some clones in this sample may be carry-over from other donors' samples.

This chain links TRBV2 with TRBJ2-6; the D is unclear. V dropped 3 bases and J dropped 3 bases, with 3 bases sitting between them. This CDR3 region has 13 residues. Germline values: CDR1 SNHLY, CDR2 FYNNEI. The CDR3 region is CASSDYGANVLTF. CDR3 bases: TGTGCCAGCAGTGATTATGGGGCCAACGTCCTGACTTTC.

This clonotype was seen more than once but under ten times. The V call is TRBV7-8, the J call TRBJ1-5, with 11 nucleotides matching TRBD1. Germline V gene sequence: CDR1 SGHVS, CDR2 FQNEAQ. The V segment lost 5 bases and the J segment 8 bases; nucleotides outside the gene matches: 5. CDR3 length equals 14 residues. In nucleotides, the CDR3 is TGTGCCAGCAGCCGGACAGGGGGCGCGAAGCCCCAGCATTTT. The encoded protein is CASSRTGGAKPQHF.

This clonotype turned up a few times. This rearrangement joins TRBV12-3 or TRBV12-4 to TRBJ1-1; D uncertain. This CDR3 comprises 14 residues. The germline V and J ends were trimmed by 2 bases and 4 bases, with 11 bases remaining between them. The CDR3 region has the DNA TGTGCCAGCAGTTTATCAGTTCTTATCACTGAAGCTTTCTTT. Translation gives CASSLSVLITEAFF.

Many counts were recorded for this clonotype. This rearrangement joins TRBV24-1 to TRBJ2-6; 9 nucleotides match TRBD1. The CDR3 length is 17 residues. Germline V gives CDR1 KGHDR, CDR2 SFDVKD. J was trimmed by 3 bases and V by 2 bases; bases with no gene match: 4. The CDR3, as DNA: TGTGCCACCAGTGATTCACAGGGGGCGCTTGGGGCCAACGTCCTGACTTTC. Protein sequence: CATSDSQGALGANVLTF.

This rearrangement joins TRBV15 to TRBJ2-2; D gene unclear. V dropped 0 bases and J dropped 1 base, with 6 bases sitting between them. The CDR3 covers 15 residues. CDR1 and CDR2 (germline): LNHNV, YYDKDF (reference sequence). The CDR3 reads CATSRESWNTGELFF. CDR3 nucleotide sequence: TGTGCCACCAGCAGAGAATCATGGAACACCGGGGAGCTGTTTTTT.

The chain joins TRBV13 to TRBJ2-1; TRBD1 is a possible D gene (6 bases). The CDR3 runs 15 residues. The V end was cut by 3 bases, the J end by 7 bases, with 16 bases between. Germline loops: CDR1 PRHDT, CDR2 FYEKMQ (reference sequence). CDR3 DNA sequence: TGTGCCAGCAGCTTCCACCTGGACAGCAAAAATGAGCAGTTCTTC. It translates to CASSFHLDSKNEQFF.